This T cell receptor (beta chain) is from a study of OX40 agonist ivuxolimab in advanced cancers. Deletions cut 4 bases from V and 5 bases from J, with 8 bases between. Germline-derived CDR1 and CDR2 are MNHEY and SMNVEV (reference sequence). This CDR3 region has 12 residues. Sequenced by immunoSEQ multiplex PCR; TCRdb stores in-frame clones only, minus some. Of approximately 60,000 clones in the sample, 77% were seen once. V gene TRBV27 combines with J gene TRBJ1-2; D unresolved. The starting material was CD4+ or CD8+ T cells sorted from blood, obtained in a trial of the OX40 agonist ivuxolimab. The receptor's source is an adult with an advanced solid tumor such as melanoma, head and neck, liver or kidney cancer. The CDR3 nucleotides are TGTGCCAGCAGTTCTCTAGGGTATGGCTACACCTTC. Translated, it gives CASSSLGYGYTF.